This TCR beta chain appears in the sequencing data of a study of cytomegalovirus exposure and HLA in healthy donors. About this clone: What it binds is not known.

Broader study findings: The study put under 200 TCR beta chains on its list as cytomegalovirus-associated. Specificity for CMV antigens was confirmed in vitro for a few of the CMV-associated chains. Rare TCR sequences predominated, though certain public TCRs were found in many donors.

Produced via immunoSEQ multiplex PCR; TCRdb's table is partial and in-frame only. The top ten hold around 3.1% of the sample, which has about 260,000 clones, 90% seen once. Germline lookup yields CDR1 MNHEY and CDR2 SVGAGI. Trimming left V 3 bases short and J 2 bases short, with 11 bases between. The CDR3 runs to 15 residues. This TCR was recovered from a woman between 25 and 40 years old in good health and CMV-seronegative. J is TRBJ1-3 and V is TRBV6-5; the D gene is possibly TRBD1 (5 bases). The specimen was PBMCs. CDR3: CASSYGGTAGNTIYF. As DNA, the CDR3 is TGTGCCAGCAGTTATGGGGGTACGGCTGGAAACACCATATATTTT.